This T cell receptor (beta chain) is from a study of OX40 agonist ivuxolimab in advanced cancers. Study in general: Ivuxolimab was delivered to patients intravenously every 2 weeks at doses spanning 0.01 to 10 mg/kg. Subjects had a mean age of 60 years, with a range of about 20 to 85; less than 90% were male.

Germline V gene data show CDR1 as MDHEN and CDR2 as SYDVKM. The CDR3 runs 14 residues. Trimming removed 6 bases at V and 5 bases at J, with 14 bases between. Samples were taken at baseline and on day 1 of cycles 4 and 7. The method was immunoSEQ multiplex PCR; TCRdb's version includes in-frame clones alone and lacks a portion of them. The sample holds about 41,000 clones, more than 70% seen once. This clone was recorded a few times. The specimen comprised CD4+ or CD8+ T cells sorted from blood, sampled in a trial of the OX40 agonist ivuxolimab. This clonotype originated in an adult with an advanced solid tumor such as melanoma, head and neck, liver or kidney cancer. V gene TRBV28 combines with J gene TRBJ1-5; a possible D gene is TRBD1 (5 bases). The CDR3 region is CASSSGRGDQPQHF. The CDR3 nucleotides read TGTGCCAGCAGCTCCGGGAGAGGGGATCAGCCCCAGCATTTT.